The 18 T cell receptor beta chains below were found in one sample sequenced in a study of blood T cell repertoires in COVID-19. The protocol was immunoSEQ multiplex PCR, while the TCRdb copy is restricted to in-frame clones and leaves out a portion. The sample contains 330,000 or so clones, roughly 87% of which appear only once. Sequenced material: PBMCs or T cells enriched from blood (not recorded which). The receptors originated from a woman in her thirties who had recovered from COVID-19.

This chain connects TRBV28 to TRBJ1-2; 9 bases map to TRBD1. The trim removed 5 bases at V and 8 bases at J, leaving 3 bases unmatched. Germline CDR1 and CDR2: MDHEN and SYDVKM. There are 12 residues in the CDR3. CDR3 loop: CASSGQGRGYTF. CDR3 sequence (DNA): TGTGCCAGCAGTGGACAGGGGAGAGGCTACACCTTC.

The DNA of the CDR3 is TGTGCCAGCTCACCGGGACTAGCGGGACGGTCCTACGAGCAGTACTTC. Protein product: CASSPGLAGRSYEQYF. The genes are TRBV18 and TRBJ2-7, with 13 bases lining up with TRBD2. Germline CDR1 KGHSH, CDR2 LQKENI. The CDR3 length is 16 residues. Germline trimming cut 3 bases from V and 1 base from J; bases unmatched to any gene: 3. The full variable domain, with the rest looked up from reference TRBV18 and TRBJ2-7, is NAGVMQNPRHLVRRRGQEARLRCSPMKGHSHVYWYRQLPEEGLKFMVYLQKENIIDESGMPKERFSAEFPKEGPSILRIQQVVRGDSAAYFCASSPGLAGRSYEQYFGPGTRLTVT.

The chain couples TRBV7-2 to TRBJ2-1; 13 positions agree with TRBD2. CDR3 length equals 15 residues. J lost 6 bases, V lost 5 bases, and 4 bases had no gene match. Germline values: CDR1 SGHTA, CDR2 FQGNSA. DNA of the CDR3: TGTGCCAGCAGCGACGGACTAGCGGGAGCCAATGAGCAGTTCTTC. Protein: CASSDGLAGANEQFF.

This clone was seen only once. The gene calls are TRBV7-8 and TRBJ2-7, with TRBD2 as a possible D gene (6 bases). The germline CDR1 and CDR2 sequences are SGHVS and FQNEAQ. Trimming removed 5 bases at V and 6 bases at J, with 17 bases between. This CDR3 is 14 amino acids long. The CDR3 region has the DNA TGTGCCAGCAGCGACGGGGGACTCTACTTCGAGCAGTACTTC. This sequence encodes CASSDGGLYFEQYF. The full variable domain, its missing parts supplied by reference TRBV7-8 and TRBJ2-7, is GAGVSQSPRYKVAKRGQDVALRCDPISGHVSLFWYQQALGQGPEFLTYFQNEAQLDKSGLPSDRFFAERPEGSVSTLKIQRTQQEDSAVYLCASSDGGLYFEQYFGPGTRLTVT.

The chain combines TRBV29-1 with TRBJ2-3; 9 bases agree with TRBD2. J gave up 2 bases and V 3 bases, and 6 bases lay outside the gene matches. Germline V CDR1 and CDR2: SQVTM, ANQGSEA. The CDR3 totals 15 residues. CDR3 residues: CSVERLAGYTDTQYF. CDR3 DNA: TGCAGCGTTGAGCGGCTAGCGGGGTACACAGATACGCAGTATTTT.

The V call is TRBV5-4, the J call TRBJ2-1; 7 nucleotides match TRBD2. The length of the CDR3 is 14 residues. Trimming removed 2 bases from V and 5 bases from J; junction bases left unmatched: 4. The germline CDR1 and CDR2 sequences are SGHNT and YYREEE (reference sequence). This CDR3 is CASSLALADNEQFF. CDR3 sequence (DNA): TGTGCCAGCAGCTTAGCGCTAGCGGACAATGAGCAGTTCTTC.

J is TRBJ1-6 and V is TRBV10-3, with D tentatively TRBD1 (6 bases). The CDR3 contains 18 residues. Deletions cut 0 bases from V and 0 bases from J, with 12 bases between. Per germline, CDR1 ENHRY and CDR2 SYGVKD. The CDR3 DNA reads TGTGCCATCAGTGAGTCAGGACAGCGAAGCTCCTATAATTCACCCCTCCACTTT. It encodes CAISESGQRSSYNSPLHF.

The rearrangement joins TRBV5-1 to TRBJ2-2; TRBD2 matches at 8 bases. The length of the CDR3 is 14 residues. Germline lookup yields CDR1 SGHRS and CDR2 YFSETQ. The V segment lost 5 bases and the J segment 0 bases; nucleotides outside the gene matches: 0. This CDR3 is CASSSGTNTGELFF. The CDR3 bases are TGCGCCAGCAGTAGCGGGACGAACACCGGGGAGCTGTTTTTT.

V usage is TRBV4-1 and J usage is TRBJ2-7; 15 bases are shared with TRBD2. V lost 4 bases, J lost 0 bases, and 4 bases stayed unmatched. The CDR3 runs to 17 residues. CDR1 and CDR2 from the germline V gene are MGHRA and YSYEKL. CDR3 loop: CASSLGLAGGLSYEQYF. The CDR3 bases are TGCGCCAGCAGCCTGGGACTAGCGGGGGGTCTCTCCTACGAGCAGTACTTC.

The V call is TRBV7-8, the J call TRBJ2-1; possibly TRBD2 for D (6 bases). The CDR3 loop spans 19 amino acids. The germline gives CDR1 SGHVS, CDR2 FQNEAQ. V lost 1 base and J lost 5, with 24 bases in between. CDR3 protein: CASSLVARPGTQEHNEQFF. CDR3 nucleotide sequence: TGTGCCAGCAGCTTAGTCGCTCGGCCCGGGACTCAGGAACACAATGAGCAGTTCTTC.

V gene TRBV28 combines with J gene TRBJ2-3; D unclear. This CDR3 has 14 amino acids. The V and J ends lost 2 bases and 4 bases respectively, with 10 bases between them. Germline V CDR1 and CDR2: MDHEN, SYDVKM. The CDR3 protein is CASSLRPGADTQYF. DNA of the CDR3: TGTGCCAGCAGTTTAAGGCCTGGAGCAGATACGCAGTATTTT.

The V call is TRBV4-1, the J call TRBJ2-7; 10 nucleotides match TRBD1. Germline V lookup: CDR1 MGHRA, CDR2 YSYEKL. The CDR3 is 16 amino acids. V was pared by 4 bases and J by 5 bases, with 11 bases of the junction left unmatched. The CDR3 is CASSRYSGQGIHEQYF. As DNA, the CDR3 is TGCGCCAGCAGCCGGTACTCGGGACAGGGGATACACGAGCAGTACTTC.

This rearrangement joins TRBV5-3 to TRBJ1-2; TRBD1 matches at 9 bases. TRBV5-3 is identified as an open reading frame with a role that is uncertain. J was trimmed by 4 bases and V by 5 bases; bases with no gene match: 9. CDR3 length: 15 residues. CDR3: CARRSGTGSGYGYTF. The CDR3 DNA reads TGTGCCAGAAGGTCCGGGACAGGGTCCGGCTATGGCTACACCTTC.

The genes are TRBV19 and TRBJ2-1, with D perhaps matching TRBD2 (6 bases). CDR3 size: 13 residues. The ends were cut back, 10 bases at V and 3 bases at J, with 13 bases in the middle. The germline gives CDR1 LNHDA, CDR2 SQIVND (reference sequence). CDR3 in amino acids: CATSSGGYNEQFF. The CDR3 bases are TGTGCCACCAGTTCCGGGGGCTACAATGAGCAGTTCTTC.

The chain carries TRBV19 and TRBJ2-3; D gene unclear. The CDR3 has 13 amino acids. CDR1 LNHDA and CDR2 SQIVND come from the germline V gene (reference sequence). Trimming pared 7 bases from V and 0 bases from J, leaving 8 bases between. CDR3 loop: CASMGSSTDTQYF. The DNA of the CDR3 is TGTGCCAGTATGGGCTCGAGCACAGATACGCAGTATTTT.

In its sample, this clone was seen a few times. The J gene is TRBJ2-3, the V gene TRBV5-1; the D gene is possibly TRBD1 (5 bases). This CDR3 contains 14 residues. The V gene lost 4 bases and the J gene lost 3 bases, with 12 bases spanning the gap. Germline V gene lookup returns CDR1 SGHRS and CDR2 YFSETQ. The CDR3 region has the DNA TGCGCCAGCAGCCCGTTCAGGGAAACAGATACGCAGTATTTT. It encodes CASSPFRETDTQYF.

This chain uses TRBV12-3 or TRBV12-4 with TRBJ2-1, with TRBD1 identical over 8 bases. There are 12 residues in the CDR3. J lost 10 bases, V lost 6 bases, and 5 bases had no gene match. CDR3 bases: TGTGCCAGCAGAGGACAGGGTTGGGAGCAGTTCTTC. It translates to CASRGQGWEQFF.

The rearrangement joins TRBV27 to TRBJ1-6; TRBD1 matches at 8 bases. This CDR3 contains 16 residues. J gave up 7 bases and V 0 bases, and 5 bases lay outside the gene matches. Germline CDR1 MNHEY, CDR2 SMNVEV (reference sequence). The CDR3 sequence: CASSLSQGAQNSPLHF. The CDR3 coding sequence is TGTGCCAGCAGTTTATCTCAGGGGGCGCAAAATTCACCCCTCCACTTT.